What follows are 23 T cell receptor beta chains derived from one specimen sequenced in a study of vaccination and CD4 T cells after COVID-19. Antigen specificity for these receptors is unknown. The Oncomine TCR Beta short-read assay was applied to DNA of cultured CD4+ T cells. TCRdb passed the PCR reads through MiXCR, listing each CDR3 protein once. The data contain about 6,000 distinct CDR3 sequences, roughly 49% of them singletons. Treatment reported: approximately nine-day PBMC culture with coronavirus spike peptide pools or control peptides (ViraFEST assay). CD4+ T cells of the unexposed donor were collected before the COVID-19 pandemic (2011-2018). Sequenced material: CD4+ T cells from blood, cultured in vitro. The source is a human donor in good health.

The gene calls are TRBV6-1 and TRBJ1-6; TRBD1 might be the D (5 bases). Germline V gives CDR1 MNHNS, CDR2 SASEGT. V was trimmed by 9 bases and J by 8 bases, leaving 20 bases between them. The CDR3 loop spans 15 amino acids. CDR3 sequence: CASLPLGQEHSPLHF. CDR3 bases: TGTGCCAGTCTACCTTTGGGGCAGGAGCATTCACCCCTCCACTTT.

The chain couples TRBV5-4 to TRBJ1-1; D not resolved. CDR3 length equals 11 residues. The germline CDR1 and CDR2 sequences are SGHNT and YYREEE (reference sequence). Trimming left V 4 bases short and J 7 bases short, with 8 bases between. Here the CDR3 reads CASSANREAFF. The CDR3, as DNA: TGTGCCAGCAGCGCCAACCGTGAAGCTTTCTTT. The full variable domain, completed using reference TRBV5-4 and TRBJ1-1, is ETGVTQSPTHLIKTRGQQVTLRCSSQSGHNTVSWYQQALGQGPQFIFQYYREEENGRGNFPPRFSGLQFPNYSSELNVNALELDDSALYLCASSANREAFFGQGTRLTVV.

This sequence joins TRBV29-1 and TRBJ2-3, with 10 bases identical to TRBD2. Germline V gene lookup returns CDR1 SQVTM and CDR2 ANQGSEA. V was pared by 3 bases and J by 3 bases, with 15 bases of the junction left unmatched. The CDR3 is 18 residues long. The CDR3 DNA reads TGCAGCGTTGACCAGTTGCTAGCGGGAGCCCCGGGTACAGATACGCAGTATTTT. This sequence encodes CSVDQLLAGAPGTDTQYF.

The V and J genes are TRBV28 and TRBJ1-1, with D maybe TRBD1 (5 bases). The V and J ends lost 10 bases and 1 base respectively, with 22 bases between them. The germline CDR1 and CDR2 sequences are MDHEN and SYDVKM. The CDR3 length is 16 residues. The CDR3 bases are TGTGCCATCAGGGAGTACTTCCAGAGGGGGAACACTGAAGCTTTCTTT. Translating it yields CAIREYFQRGNTEAFF.

The genes are TRBV29-1 and TRBJ1-2; tentatively, D is TRBD1 (6 bases). Germline V CDR1 and CDR2: SQVTM, ANQGSEA. This CDR3 contains 17 residues. V shed 5 bases and J shed 0 bases, with 22 bases lying between them. In nucleotides, the CDR3 is TGCAGCGTTTTCGTTCCGGAACAGGGACTTCCTAACTATGGCTACACCTTC. Amino acid sequence: CSVFVPEQGLPNYGYTF.

The rearrangement joins TRBV6-4 to TRBJ2-3; D is perhaps TRBD1 (6 bases). CDR1 is MRHNA, CDR2 SNTAGT, per germline. The CDR3 is made up of 13 amino acids. Trimming stripped 4 bases from V and 3 bases from J, with 8 bases between. In nucleotides, the CDR3 is TGTGCCAGCAGTGCAGGGGAGACAGATACGCAGTATTTT. It is translated as CASSAGETDTQYF.

The rearrangement joins TRBV20-1 to TRBJ2-2; possible D gene TRBD2, 6 bases. Trimming took 8 bases from V and 3 from J, leaving 13 bases between them. The CDR3 spans 13 residues. Germline V gives CDR1 DFQATT, CDR2 SNEGSKA (reference sequence). CDR3 residues: CSSTRQYTGELFF. The CDR3 region has the DNA TGCAGTTCGACTAGACAGTACACCGGGGAGCTGTTTTTT.

This sequence joins TRBV19 and TRBJ2-7, with D perhaps matching TRBD1 or TRBD2 (7 bases each). Trimming took 5 bases from V and 3 from J, leaving 26 bases between them. CDR1 LNHDA and CDR2 SQIVND come from the germline V gene (reference sequence). The CDR3 is made up of 18 amino acids. The CDR3 DNA is TGTGCCAGTAGTCTTGAATTGAAAGCGGGACAGAGATTCTACGAGCAGTACTTC. As protein: CASSLELKAGQRFYEQYF.

This clonotype was seen a few times. The chain uses TRBV6-5 and TRBJ1-5; possible D gene TRBD1, 5 bases. This CDR3 is 16 amino acids long. V lost 2 bases and J lost 2, with 13 bases in between. Germline lookup yields CDR1 MNHEY and CDR2 SVGAGI. CDR3 DNA sequence: TGTGCCAGCAGTTACCCAGACAGTATGGGCAATCAGCCCCAGCATTTT. As protein: CASSYPDSMGNQPQHF.

The chain uses TRBV20-1 and TRBJ2-1; TRBD2 aligns across 7 bases. The CDR3 contains 15 residues. Trimming at V came to 2 bases and at J to 12 bases, leaving 16 bases not matched to a gene. The V gene's germline CDR1 is DFQATT and CDR2 SNEGSKA (reference sequence). The CDR3 loop reads CSARLGGSDGSGQFF. CDR3 nucleotides: TGCAGTGCTAGATTAGGCGGGAGTGACGGGAGTGGGCAGTTCTTC.

This clonotype was seen more than once but under ten times. This sequence joins TRBV12-3 or TRBV12-4 and TRBJ2-5, with D possibly being TRBD1 or TRBD2 (5 bases each). The CDR3 is 16 residues long. V was clipped by 2 bases and J by 2 bases, with 15 bases between them. As DNA, the CDR3 is TGTGCCAGCAGTTTAAGGGTTTTGGGGGAACAAGAGACCCAGTACTTC. This codes for CASSLRVLGEQETQYF.

This chain uses TRBV27 with TRBJ1-2, with D uncertain. This CDR3 spans 14 amino acids. V was clipped by 6 bases and J by 4 bases, with 15 bases between them. Germline CDR1 reads MNHEY; CDR2 reads SMNVEV (reference sequence). CDR3 in amino acids: CASRSSEGIYGYTF. CDR3 DNA: TGTGCCAGCAGGTCAAGTGAGGGCATCTATGGCTACACCTTC.

This clonotype occurred a few times. The rearrangement links TRBV2 to TRBJ1-2; D not certain. The CDR3 extends over 16 amino acids. Per the germline V gene, CDR1 is SNHLY and CDR2 is FYNNEI. Between the trimmed V and J ends, which lost 2 bases and 4 bases, there was a span of 17 bases. The CDR3: CASSERVATLSYGYTF. Here the CDR3 DNA reads TGTGCCAGCAGTGAAAGGGTCGCTACGCTTAGCTATGGCTACACCTTC.

This rearrangement joins TRBV28 to TRBJ1-6; D is possibly TRBD1 (5 bases). The CDR3 is made up of 15 amino acids. Germline V gene lookup returns CDR1 MDHEN and CDR2 SYDVKM. Trimming removed 5 bases from V and 1 base from J, with 9 bases in between. The CDR3 nucleotides are TGTGCCAGCAGTCCGCCAGGGTCCTATAATTCACCCCTCCACTTT. The encoded protein is CASSPPGSYNSPLHF.

The rearrangement uses TRBV5-6 and TRBJ2-5, with 8 bases lining up with TRBD1. The V segment lost 4 bases and the J segment 4 bases; nucleotides outside the gene matches: 6. This CDR3 has 14 residues. CDR1 and CDR2 (germline): SGHDT, YYEEEE. The CDR3 nucleotides are TGTGCCAGCAGCCCCCCAGGGGGCGCAGAGACCCAGTACTTC. As protein: CASSPPGGAETQYF. Looking up the rest from reference TRBV5-6 and TRBJ2-5 gives the full variable domain: DAGVTQSPTHLIKTRGQQVTLRCSPKSGHDTVSWYQQALGQGPQFIFQYYEEEERQRGNFPDRFSGHQFPNYSSELNVNALLLGDSALYLCASSPPGGAETQYFGPGTRLLVL.

The V call is TRBV18, the J call TRBJ2-4; no definite D call. CDR1 KGHSH and CDR2 LQKENI come from the germline V gene. V was clipped by 3 bases and J by 5 bases, with 11 bases between them. CDR3 size: 14 residues. DNA of the CDR3: TGTGCCAGCTCACCTAGGCAGTCCGAAAACATTCAGTACTTC. Translated: CASSPRQSENIQYF.

This chain joins TRBV20-1 and TRBJ2-7, with 7 positions matching TRBD1. This CDR3 comprises 14 residues. J gave up 0 bases and V 5 bases, and 7 bases lay outside the gene matches. CDR1 and CDR2 from the germline V gene are DFQATT and SNEGSKA (reference sequence). The CDR3 region is CSAWKTGTSYEQYF. The CDR3 DNA reads as TGCAGTGCTTGGAAGACAGGGACCTCCTACGAGCAGTACTTC.

The rearrangement joins TRBV5-6 to TRBJ2-7; D may match TRBD1 or TRBD2 (7 bases each). CDR3 length: 13 amino acids. Trimming pared 4 bases from V and 9 bases from J, leaving 17 bases between. Germline V gives CDR1 SGHDT, CDR2 YYEEEE. The CDR3 here is CASSPRTGGGQYF. CDR3 nucleotide sequence: TGTGCCAGCAGCCCCAGGACAGGCGGGGGGCAGTACTTC.

This sequence joins TRBV6-1 and TRBJ2-5; D tentatively reads TRBD1 or TRBD2 (5 bases each). The ends were cut back, 7 bases at V and 5 bases at J, with 14 bases in the middle. The CDR3 extends over 13 amino acids. Germline-derived CDR1 and CDR2 are MNHNS and SASEGT. The CDR3 bases are TGTGCCAGCACGGTCGGGACCATCGAGACCCAGTACTTC. Encoded protein: CASTVGTIETQYF.

This clonotype was counted between two and nine times. This chain joins TRBV6-2 or TRBV6-3 and TRBJ1-5, with 8 bases fitting TRBD1. Germline V gives CDR1 MNHEY, CDR2 SVGEGT. V lost 1 base to trimming and J lost 2 bases; unmatched junction nucleotides: 16. The CDR3 contains 20 residues. The CDR3, as DNA: TGTGCCAGCAGTTACTGGGCAGGGGGCGCGTCCCTAAGTGGCAATCAGCCCCAGCATTTT. Protein: CASSYWAGGASLSGNQPQHF.

This clonotype was picked up one time. V and J are TRBV7-2 and TRBJ1-1; the D is unclear. The CDR3 has 15 amino acids. CDR1 is SGHTA and CDR2 is FQGNSA in the germline V gene. Deletions cut 3 bases from V and 0 bases from J, with 11 bases between. The CDR3 spells CASSLNVGMNTEAFF. CDR3 DNA: TGTGCCAGCAGCTTGAACGTCGGTATGAACACTGAAGCTTTCTTT.

CDR3 region: CAIRADRGSNQPQHF. The DNA of the CDR3 is TGTGCCATCAGGGCGGACAGGGGGAGCAATCAGCCCCAGCATTTT. This chain joins TRBV10-3 and TRBJ1-5, with 10 nucleotides matching TRBD1. Looked up from germline, CDR1 is ENHRY and CDR2 is SYGVKD. CDR3 length: 15 residues. V was pared by 6 bases and J by 1 base, with 3 bases of the junction left unmatched.

This chain connects TRBV29-1 to TRBJ1-2, with D maybe TRBD1 (6 bases). CDR1 SQVTM and CDR2 ANQGSEA come from the germline V gene. Trimming removed 3 bases from V and 8 bases from J, with 16 bases in between. CDR3 length: 13 amino acids. The CDR3 DNA reads TGCAGCGTTGAGCCCCTTACAGGGAAGGGCTACACCTTC. Amino acids: CSVEPLTGKGYTF.